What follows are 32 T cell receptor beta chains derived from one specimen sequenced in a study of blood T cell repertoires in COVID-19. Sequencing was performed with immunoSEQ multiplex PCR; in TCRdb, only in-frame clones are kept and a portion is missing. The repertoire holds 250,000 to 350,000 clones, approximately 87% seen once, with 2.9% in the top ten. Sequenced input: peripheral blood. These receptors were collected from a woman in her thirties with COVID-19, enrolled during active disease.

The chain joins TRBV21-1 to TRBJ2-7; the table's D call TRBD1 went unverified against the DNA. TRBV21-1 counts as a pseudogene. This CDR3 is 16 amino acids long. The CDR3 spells CASKNTGGTGTYEQYF. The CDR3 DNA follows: TGTGCCAGCAAAAACACAGGGGGAACGGGGACCTACGAGCAGTACTTC.

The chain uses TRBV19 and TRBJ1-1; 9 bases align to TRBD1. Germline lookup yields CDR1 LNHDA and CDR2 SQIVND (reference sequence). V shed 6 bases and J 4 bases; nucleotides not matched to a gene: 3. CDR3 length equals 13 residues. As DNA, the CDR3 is TGTGCCAGTAGAACAGGGGGCGTCACTGAAGCTTTCTTT. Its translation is CASRTGGVTEAFF.

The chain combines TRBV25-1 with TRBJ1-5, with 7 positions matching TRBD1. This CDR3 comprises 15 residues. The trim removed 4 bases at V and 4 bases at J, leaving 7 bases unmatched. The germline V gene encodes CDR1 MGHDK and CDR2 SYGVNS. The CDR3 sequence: CASSGGSGGNQPQHF. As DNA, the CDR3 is TGTGCCAGCAGTGGAGGATCAGGGGGAAATCAGCCCCAGCATTTT.

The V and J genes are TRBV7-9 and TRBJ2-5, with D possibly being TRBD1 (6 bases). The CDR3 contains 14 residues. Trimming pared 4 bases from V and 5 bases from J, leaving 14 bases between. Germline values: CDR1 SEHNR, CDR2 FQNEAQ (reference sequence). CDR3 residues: CASSSSGEGETQYF. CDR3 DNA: TGTGCCAGCAGCTCCTCAGGGGAAGGGGAGACCCAGTACTTC.

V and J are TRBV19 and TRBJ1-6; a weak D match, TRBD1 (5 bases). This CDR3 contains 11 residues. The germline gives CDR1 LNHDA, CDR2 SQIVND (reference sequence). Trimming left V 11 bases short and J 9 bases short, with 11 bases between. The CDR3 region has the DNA TGTGCCGTCGGGGGAGGTTCACCCCTCCACTTT. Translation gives CAVGGGSPLHF.

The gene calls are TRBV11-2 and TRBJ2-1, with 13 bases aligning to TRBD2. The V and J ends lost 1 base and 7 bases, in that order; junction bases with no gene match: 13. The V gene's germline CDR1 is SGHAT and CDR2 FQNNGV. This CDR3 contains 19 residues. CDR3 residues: CASSLVDGRTSGRLNEQFF. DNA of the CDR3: TGTGCCAGCAGCTTAGTTGATGGTCGGACTAGCGGGAGACTGAATGAGCAGTTCTTC.

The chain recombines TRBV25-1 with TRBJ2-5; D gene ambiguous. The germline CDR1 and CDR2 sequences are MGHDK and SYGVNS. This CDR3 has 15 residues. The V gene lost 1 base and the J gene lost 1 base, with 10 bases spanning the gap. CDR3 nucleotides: TGTGCCAGCAGTGAATTCAGGCAAGTCCAAGAGACCCAGTACTTC. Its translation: CASSEFRQVQETQYF.

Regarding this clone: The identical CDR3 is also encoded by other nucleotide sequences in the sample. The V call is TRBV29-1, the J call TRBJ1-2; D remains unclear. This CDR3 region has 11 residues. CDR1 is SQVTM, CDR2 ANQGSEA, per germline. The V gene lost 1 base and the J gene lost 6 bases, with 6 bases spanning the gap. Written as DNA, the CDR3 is TGCAGCGTTGAAGGCGGCGATGGCTACACCTTC. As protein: CSVEGGDGYTF.

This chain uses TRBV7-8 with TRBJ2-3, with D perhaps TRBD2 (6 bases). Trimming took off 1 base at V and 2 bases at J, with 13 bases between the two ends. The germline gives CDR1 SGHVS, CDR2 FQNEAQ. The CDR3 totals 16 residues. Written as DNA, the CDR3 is TGTGCCAGCAGCTTAGTGGGGGGAACGGACACAGATACGCAGTATTTT. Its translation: CASSLVGGTDTDTQYF.

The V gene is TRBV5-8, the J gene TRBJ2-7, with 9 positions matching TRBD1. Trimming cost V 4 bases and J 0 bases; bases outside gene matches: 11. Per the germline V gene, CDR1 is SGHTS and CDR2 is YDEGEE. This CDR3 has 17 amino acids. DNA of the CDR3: TGTGCCAGCAGCGGCCGGACAGGGGTGGTAGTCTCCTACGAGCAGTACTTC. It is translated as CASSGRTGVVVSYEQYF.

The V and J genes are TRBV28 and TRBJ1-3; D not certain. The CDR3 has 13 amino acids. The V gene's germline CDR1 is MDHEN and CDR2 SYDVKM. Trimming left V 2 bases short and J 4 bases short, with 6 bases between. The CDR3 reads CASSLGAGNTIYF. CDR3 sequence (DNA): TGTGCCAGCAGTTTAGGAGCGGGAAACACCATATATTTT.

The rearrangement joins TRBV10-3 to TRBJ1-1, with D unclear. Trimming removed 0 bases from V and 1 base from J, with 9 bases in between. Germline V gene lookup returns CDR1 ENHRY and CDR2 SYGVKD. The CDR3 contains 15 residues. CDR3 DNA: TGTGCCATCAGTGAGTCTCACGGAGCGAACACTGAAGCTTTCTTT. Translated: CAISESHGANTEAFF.

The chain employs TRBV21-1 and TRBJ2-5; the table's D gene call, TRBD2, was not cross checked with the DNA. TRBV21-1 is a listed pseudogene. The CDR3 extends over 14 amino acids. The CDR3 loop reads CASSKAAFQETQYF. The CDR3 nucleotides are TGTGCCAGCAGCAAAGCAGCATTTCAAGAGACCCAGTACTTC.

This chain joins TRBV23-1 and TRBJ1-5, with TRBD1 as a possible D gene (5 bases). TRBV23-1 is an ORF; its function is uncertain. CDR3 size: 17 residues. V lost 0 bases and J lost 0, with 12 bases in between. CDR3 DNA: TGCGCCAGCAGTCAATCGTGCGGGGCGCGTAGCAATCAGCCCCAGCATTTT. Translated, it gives CASSQSCGARSNQPQHF.

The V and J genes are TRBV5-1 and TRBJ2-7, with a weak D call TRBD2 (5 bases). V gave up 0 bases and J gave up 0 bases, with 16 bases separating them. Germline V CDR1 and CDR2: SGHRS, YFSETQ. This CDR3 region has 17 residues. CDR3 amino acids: CASSLALGLDSSYEQYF. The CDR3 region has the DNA TGCGCCAGCAGCTTGGCTCTCGGACTGGATAGCTCCTACGAGCAGTACTTC.

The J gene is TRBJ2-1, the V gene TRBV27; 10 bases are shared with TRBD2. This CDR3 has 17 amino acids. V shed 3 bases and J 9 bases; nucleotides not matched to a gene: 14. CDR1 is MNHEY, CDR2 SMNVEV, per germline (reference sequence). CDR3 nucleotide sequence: TGTGCCAGCAGTTTTTTTCAAGGGCTAGCGGGAGCGGGTGAGCAGTTCTTC. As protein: CASSFFQGLAGAGEQFF.

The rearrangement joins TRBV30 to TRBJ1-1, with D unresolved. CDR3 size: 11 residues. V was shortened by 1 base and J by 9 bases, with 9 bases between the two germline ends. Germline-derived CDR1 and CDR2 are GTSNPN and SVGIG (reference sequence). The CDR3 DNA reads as TGTGCCTGGAGTGAGGGAGGACAAGCTTTCTTT. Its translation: CAWSEGGQAFF.

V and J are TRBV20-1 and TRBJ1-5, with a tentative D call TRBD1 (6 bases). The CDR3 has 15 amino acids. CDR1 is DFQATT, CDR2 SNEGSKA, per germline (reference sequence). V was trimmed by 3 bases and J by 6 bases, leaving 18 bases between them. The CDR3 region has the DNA TGCAGTGCTAGTACCGGGACAATCCCTAGTCAGCCCCAGCATTTT. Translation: CSASTGTIPSQPQHF.

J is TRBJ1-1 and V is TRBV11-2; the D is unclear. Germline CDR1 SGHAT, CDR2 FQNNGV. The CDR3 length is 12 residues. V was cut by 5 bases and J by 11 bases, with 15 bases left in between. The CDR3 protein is CASSRGEFEAFF. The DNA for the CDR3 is TGTGCCAGCAGCCGCGGGGAGTTTGAGGCTTTCTTT.

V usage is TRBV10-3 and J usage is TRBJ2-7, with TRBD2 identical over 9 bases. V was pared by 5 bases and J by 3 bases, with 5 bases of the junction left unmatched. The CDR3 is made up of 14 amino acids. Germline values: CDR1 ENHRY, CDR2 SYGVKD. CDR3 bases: TGTGCCATCAGTTTAGCGGGAGCGGGCTACGAGCAGTACTTC. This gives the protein CAISLAGAGYEQYF.

The CDR3 sequence: CASSLGSSYEQYF. CDR3 nucleotides: TGTGCCAGCAGCTTGGGTAGCTCCTACGAGCAGTACTTC. This sequence joins TRBV5-6 and TRBJ2-7; D remains ambiguous. CDR1 is SGHDT and CDR2 is YYEEEE in the germline V gene. Trimming removed 0 bases from V and 0 bases from J, with 4 bases in between. The CDR3 sequence is 13 residues long.

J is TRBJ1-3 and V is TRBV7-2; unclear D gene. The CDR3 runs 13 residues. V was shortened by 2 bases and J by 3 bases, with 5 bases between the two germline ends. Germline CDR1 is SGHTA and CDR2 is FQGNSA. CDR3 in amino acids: CASSLSGGNTIYF. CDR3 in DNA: TGTGCCAGCAGCTTATCGGGTGGAAACACCATATATTTT.

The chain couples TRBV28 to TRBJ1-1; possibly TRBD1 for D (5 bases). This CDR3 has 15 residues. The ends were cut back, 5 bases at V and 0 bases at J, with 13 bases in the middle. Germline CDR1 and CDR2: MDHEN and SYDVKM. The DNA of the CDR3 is TGTGCCAGCAGTCTAGGGTTCAGGGTGAACACTGAAGCTTTCTTT. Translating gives CASSLGFRVNTEAFF. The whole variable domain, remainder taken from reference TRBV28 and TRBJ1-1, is DVKVTQSSRYLVKRTGEKVFLECVQDMDHENMFWYRQDPGLGLRLIYFSYDVKMKEKGDIPEGYSVSREKKERFSLILESASTNQTSMYLCASSLGFRVNTEAFFGQGTRLTVV.

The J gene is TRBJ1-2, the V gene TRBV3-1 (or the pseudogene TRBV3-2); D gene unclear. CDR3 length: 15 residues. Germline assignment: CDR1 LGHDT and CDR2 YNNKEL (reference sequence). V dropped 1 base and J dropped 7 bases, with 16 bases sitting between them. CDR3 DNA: TGTGCCAGCAGCCAAGGACACCAACCCCCTACTGGCTACACCTTC. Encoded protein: CASSQGHQPPTGYTF.

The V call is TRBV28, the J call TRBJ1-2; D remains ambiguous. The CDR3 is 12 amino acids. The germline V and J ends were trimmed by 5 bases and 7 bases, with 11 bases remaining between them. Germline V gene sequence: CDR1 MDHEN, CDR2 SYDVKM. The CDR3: CASSLDWSGYTF. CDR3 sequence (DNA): TGTGCCAGCAGTCTAGACTGGTCTGGCTACACCTTC.

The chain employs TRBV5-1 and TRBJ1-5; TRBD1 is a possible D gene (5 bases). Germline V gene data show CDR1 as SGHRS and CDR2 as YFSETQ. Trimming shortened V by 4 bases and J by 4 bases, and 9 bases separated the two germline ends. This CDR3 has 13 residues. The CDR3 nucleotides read TGCGCCAGCAGCAAGGGGCAAAATCAGCCCCAGCATTTT. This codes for CASSKGQNQPQHF.

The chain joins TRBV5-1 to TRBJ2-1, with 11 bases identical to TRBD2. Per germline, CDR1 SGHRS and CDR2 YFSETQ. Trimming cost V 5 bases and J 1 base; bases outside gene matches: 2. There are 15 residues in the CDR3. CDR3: CASRLAGVSYNEQFF. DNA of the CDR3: TGCGCCAGCAGACTAGCGGGAGTTTCCTACAATGAGCAGTTCTTC.

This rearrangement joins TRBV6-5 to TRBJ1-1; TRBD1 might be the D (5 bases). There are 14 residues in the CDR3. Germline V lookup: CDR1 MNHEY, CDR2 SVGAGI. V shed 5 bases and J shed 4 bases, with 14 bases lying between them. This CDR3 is CASSQGREGTEAFF. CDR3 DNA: TGTGCCAGCAGTCAGGGCAGGGAGGGCACTGAAGCTTTCTTT.

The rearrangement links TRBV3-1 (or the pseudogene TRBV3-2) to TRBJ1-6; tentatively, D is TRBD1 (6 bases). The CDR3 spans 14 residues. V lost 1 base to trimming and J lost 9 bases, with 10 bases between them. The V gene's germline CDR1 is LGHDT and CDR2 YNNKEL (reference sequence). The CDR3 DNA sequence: TGTGCCAGCAGCCAAGTTGGGGGCGGTTCACCCCTCCACTTT. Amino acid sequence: CASSQVGGGSPLHF.

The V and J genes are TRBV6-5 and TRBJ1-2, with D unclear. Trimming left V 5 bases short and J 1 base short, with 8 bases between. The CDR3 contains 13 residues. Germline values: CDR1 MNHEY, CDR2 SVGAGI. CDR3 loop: CASSLQSNYGYTF. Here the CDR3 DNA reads TGTGCCAGCAGTCTACAGAGTAACTATGGCTACACCTTC.

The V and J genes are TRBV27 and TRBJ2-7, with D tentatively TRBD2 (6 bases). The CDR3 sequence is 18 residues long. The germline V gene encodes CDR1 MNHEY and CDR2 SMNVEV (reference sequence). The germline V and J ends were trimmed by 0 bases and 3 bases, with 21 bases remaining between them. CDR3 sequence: CASSLSLFTSRQIYEQYF. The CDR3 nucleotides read TGTGCCAGCAGTTTATCCCTATTTACTAGCAGGCAGATCTACGAGCAGTACTTC.

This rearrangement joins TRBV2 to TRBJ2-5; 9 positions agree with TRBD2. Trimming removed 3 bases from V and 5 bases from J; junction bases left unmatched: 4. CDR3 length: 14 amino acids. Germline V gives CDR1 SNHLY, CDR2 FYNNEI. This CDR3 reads CASSEAGGRETQYF. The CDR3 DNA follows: TGTGCCAGCAGTGAGGCGGGAGGGAGGGAGACCCAGTACTTC.